This T cell receptor (beta chain) was retrieved from a study of T cells after yellow fever vaccination. TCRdb reprocessed the 5' RACE reads via MiXCR and lists one record per CDR3 protein. The sample includes 150,000 to 200,000 distinct CDR3 sequences, around 9% seen only once; the top ten take 35% to 40%. The receptor was derived from a man younger than 30 who received the YFV17D yellow fever vaccine. The specimen was CD8+ T cells sorted from PBMCs, collected 45 days after the yellow fever booster vaccination.

The CDR3 reads CASRVLAGVVYEQYF. For the CDR3, the DNA is TGCGCCAGCAGAGTACTAGCGGGGGTCGTCTACGAGCAGTACTTC. This chain connects TRBV10-2 to TRBJ2-7, with 11 bases lining up with TRBD2. The germline V gene encodes CDR1 WSHSY and CDR2 SAAADI. This CDR3 is built from 15 residues. After removal of 6 bases from V and 3 bases from J, the junction contained 7 bases not matched to a gene.